Each of the 25 T cell receptor beta chains below was sequenced from the same sample in a study of blood T cell repertoires in COVID-19. TCRdb keeps only in-frame clones here, not all; method: immunoSEQ multiplex PCR. Among roughly 300,000 clones, nearly 90% were seen once, and the ten largest hold approximately 8.8%. Sequenced: peripheral blood. The receptors originated from a man aged 18 to 29 with active or convalescent COVID-19.

This sequence joins TRBV5-1 and TRBJ1-3; D unresolved. The CDR3 length is 15 residues. Deletions cut 1 base from V and 1 base from J, with 9 bases between. Germline V gene sequence: CDR1 SGHRS, CDR2 YFSETQ. The CDR3: CASSLFGDSGNTIYF. Here the CDR3 DNA reads TGCGCCAGCAGCTTGTTCGGGGATTCTGGAAACACCATATATTTT.

The CDR3 spells CASSVDRGGVGNSPLHF. In DNA, the CDR3 is TGTGCCAGCAGCGTAGACAGGGGAGGCGTCGGCAATTCACCCCTCCACTTT. The rearrangement joins TRBV5-6 to TRBJ1-6; 8 positions match TRBD1. V lost 4 bases and J lost 7; bases outside the gene matches: 13. The CDR3 has 17 amino acids. CDR1 SGHDT and CDR2 YYEEEE come from the germline V gene.

The genes are TRBV4-1 and TRBJ2-2; the D gene is possibly TRBD1 (6 bases). This CDR3 has 17 amino acids. V was trimmed by 1 base and J by 2 bases, leaving 14 bases between them. Germline-derived CDR1 and CDR2 are MGHRA and YSYEKL. CDR3 coding DNA: TGCGCCAGCAGCCAAGCTTCAGGGGAATATAACACCGGGGAGCTGTTTTTT. Its protein product is CASSQASGEYNTGELFF.

The chain is built from TRBV19 and TRBJ2-3, with 11 bases matching TRBD1. Germline CDR1 LNHDA, CDR2 SQIVND (reference sequence). Losses at the gene ends were 7 bases for V and 6 bases for J; bases not matched to a gene: 12. The CDR3 is 16 amino acids. The CDR3 loop is CASTRGQGDTADTQYF. In DNA, the CDR3 is TGTGCCAGTACCAGGGGACAGGGGGATACCGCCGATACGCAGTATTTT.

This sequence joins TRBV5-5 and TRBJ2-7; 7 bases fit TRBD1. Per the germline V gene, CDR1 is SGHKS and CDR2 is YYEKEE (reference sequence). V shed 0 bases and J 0 bases; nucleotides not matched to a gene: 3. This CDR3 comprises 15 residues. CDR3 in amino acids: CASSLETGSSYEQYF. In DNA, the CDR3 is TGTGCCAGCAGCTTGGAGACAGGGAGCTCCTACGAGCAGTACTTC.

This chain links TRBV5-6 with TRBJ2-7, with 8 bases aligning to TRBD1. The V gene end was trimmed by 5 bases and the J gene end by 4 bases; junction bases not matched to a gene: 11. The germline CDR1 and CDR2 sequences are SGHDT and YYEEEE. This CDR3 contains 15 residues. CDR3 region: CASRPGPGGRYEQYF. CDR3 nucleotides: TGTGCCAGCAGACCGGGTCCAGGGGGCAGGTACGAGCAGTACTTC.

This chain links TRBV10-1 with TRBJ1-5; D is ambiguous. The CDR3 runs 14 residues. Trimming removed 9 bases at V and 3 bases at J, with 15 bases between. CDR1 and CDR2 (germline): WNHNN, SYGVQD (reference sequence). CDR3 in amino acids: CARRALWVNQPQHF. The DNA for the CDR3 is TGCGCCAGACGAGCGCTATGGGTCAATCAGCCCCAGCATTTT.

The chain carries TRBV4-1 and TRBJ1-1; 7 bases agree with TRBD1. Per the germline V gene, CDR1 is MGHRA and CDR2 is YSYEKL. The CDR3 loop spans 15 amino acids. Unmatched junction bases numbered 5, after V lost 2 bases and J lost 2 bases. The CDR3 protein is CASSQRQGPNTEAFF. CDR3 coding DNA: TGCGCCAGCAGCCAACGACAGGGACCTAACACTGAAGCTTTCTTT.

This sequence joins TRBV19 and TRBJ1-1, with 9 bases that match TRBD1. Germline lookup yields CDR1 LNHDA and CDR2 SQIVND (reference sequence). This CDR3 has 10 amino acids. The V gene end was trimmed by 9 bases and the J gene end by 9 bases; junction bases not matched to a gene: 2. The CDR3 loop is CARGQGQAFF. CDR3 nucleotide sequence: TGTGCCAGGGGACAGGGACAAGCTTTCTTT.

This chain links TRBV5-1 with TRBJ2-5; a possible D gene is TRBD1 (5 bases). With 0 bases removed from V and 5 bases from J, the gap between germline ends came to 11 bases. The CDR3 covers 14 residues. Germline lookup yields CDR1 SGHRS and CDR2 YFSETQ. The CDR3 bases are TGCGCCAGCAGCTTGGGGGCCCAGGGTGAGACCCAGTACTTC. Translated: CASSLGAQGETQYF.

The CDR3 here is CATSRDLPVAGGPHNEQFF. As DNA, the CDR3 is TGTGCCACCAGCAGAGATTTACCCGTAGCGGGGGGGCCCCACAATGAGCAGTTCTTC. The rearrangement links TRBV15 to TRBJ2-1; 11 positions match TRBD2. CDR3 length: 19 residues. Germline V gives CDR1 LNHNV, CDR2 YYDKDF (reference sequence). The ends lost 0 bases at V and 5 bases at J; junction bases unmatched: 12.

This chain uses TRBV29-1 with TRBJ2-5, with D unresolved. V was shortened by 1 base and J by 1 base, with 4 bases between the two germline ends. Germline-derived CDR1 and CDR2 are SQVTM and ANQGSEA. The CDR3 has 12 residues. The CDR3 DNA is TGCAGCGTTGAAGCCCGCCAAGAGACCCAGTACTTC. Encoded protein: CSVEARQETQYF.

This chain joins TRBV12-3 or TRBV12-4 and TRBJ1-2; D is unresolved. V was clipped by 3 bases and J by 5 bases, with 10 bases between them. CDR3 length: 13 amino acids. The DNA for the CDR3 is TGTGCCAGCAGTTTCCTAGTCTCGTATGGCTACACCTTC. Protein sequence: CASSFLVSYGYTF.

The CDR3, as DNA: TGTGCCAGTAGTACTCCTTTGGACACCACTCTTTTCTATGGCTACACCTTC. The encoded protein is CASSTPLDTTLFYGYTF. The rearrangement uses TRBV19 and TRBJ1-2; D perhaps matches TRBD1 (5 bases). CDR3 length: 17 residues. Germline V gene sequence: CDR1 LNHDA, CDR2 SQIVND (reference sequence). Trimming removed 4 bases at V and 4 bases at J, with 22 bases between. Variable domain in full (rest from reference TRBV19 and TRBJ1-2): DGGITQSPKYLFRKEGQNVTLSCEQNLNHDAMYWYRQDPGQGLRLIYYSQIVNDFQKGDIAEGYSVSREKKESFPLTVTSAQKNPTAFYLCASSTPLDTTLFYGYTFGSGTRLTVV.

The chain is built from TRBV10-3 and TRBJ1-4, with 7 bases lining up with TRBD1. The CDR3 runs 15 residues. CDR1 is ENHRY and CDR2 is SYGVKD in the germline V gene. The junction had 8 bases not matched to a gene; V was cut back by 2 bases and J by 8 bases. Here the CDR3 reads CAISEPGQTREKLFF. The CDR3 nucleotides read TGTGCCATCAGTGAGCCGGGACAGACAAGGGAAAAACTGTTTTTT.

The chain combines TRBV6-6 with TRBJ2-7, with 11 bases fitting TRBD1. Germline CDR1 and CDR2: MNHNY and SVGAGI (reference sequence). The trim removed 7 bases at V and 3 bases at J, leaving 11 bases unmatched. This CDR3 spans 16 amino acids. CDR3 sequence: CASKRDSGTGGYEQYF. The CDR3 coding sequence is TGTGCCAGCAAGCGTGACTCGGGGACAGGGGGCTACGAGCAGTACTTC.

This clone was counted only a few times. The chain uses TRBV11-1 and TRBJ2-7; TRBD1 matches 9 bases. This CDR3 region has 15 residues. The germline V gene encodes CDR1 SGHAT and CDR2 FQDESV (reference sequence). J gave up 4 bases and V 4 bases, and 8 bases lay outside the gene matches. CDR3 DNA sequence: TGTGCCAGCAGCTGGCGCCCGGGACAGGGATACGAGCAGTACTTC. Its translation: CASSWRPGQGYEQYF.

The chain carries TRBV2 and TRBJ1-5; D may be TRBD1 (6 bases). V was clipped by 7 bases and J by 2 bases, with 18 bases between them. Germline CDR1 is SNHLY and CDR2 is FYNNEI. This CDR3 comprises 16 residues. This chain's CDR3 is CASTPEGGGGNQPQHF. CDR3 bases: TGTGCCAGCACCCCCGAGGGGGGGGGAGGCAATCAGCCCCAGCATTTT.

This clone was seen a handful of times. CDR3 residues: CASSPPSGDYNEQFF. The CDR3 DNA reads TGTGCCAGCAGTCCCCCTAGCGGGGACTACAATGAGCAGTTCTTC. The V call is TRBV2, the J call TRBJ2-1, with 9 bases fitting TRBD2. Trimming took 5 bases from V and 3 from J; bases not matched to a gene: 5. This CDR3 contains 15 residues. CDR1 is SNHLY, CDR2 FYNNEI, per germline.

The V call is TRBV29-1, the J call TRBJ1-1; unclear D gene. The V end was cut by 7 bases, the J end by 1 base, with 13 bases between. This CDR3 region has 13 residues. In germline, CDR1 is SQVTM, CDR2 ANQGSEA. In DNA, the CDR3 is TGCAGCGCGAAGCAAGGAGGGAACACTGAAGCTTTCTTT. Translated, it gives CSAKQGGNTEAFF.

The V and J genes are TRBV9 and TRBJ2-3; 12 bases map to TRBD2. This CDR3 comprises 18 residues. CDR1 is SGDLS and CDR2 is YYNGEE in the germline V gene. The V gene end was trimmed by 0 bases and the J gene end by 4 bases; junction bases not matched to a gene: 9. The CDR3 region is CASSVVASGGAGSDTQYF. The DNA of the CDR3 is TGTGCCAGCAGCGTAGTGGCTAGCGGGGGGGCCGGGTCAGATACGCAGTATTTT. The full variable domain, in which reference TRBV9 and TRBJ2-3 provide the parts outside the CDR3, is DSGVTQTPKHLITATGQRVTLRCSPRSGDLSVYWYQQSLDQGLQFLIQYYNGEERAKGNILERFSAQQFPDLHSELNLSSLELGDSALYFCASSVVASGGAGSDTQYFGPGTRLTVL.

The chain employs TRBV6-5 and TRBJ2-7; 11 positions agree with TRBD1. V dropped 6 bases and J dropped 0; count of bases not matched to a gene: 4. Looked up from germline, CDR1 is MNHEY and CDR2 is SVGAGI. The CDR3 length is 15 residues. This chain's CDR3 is CASRTGTGGSYEQYF. The DNA of the CDR3 is TGTGCCAGCAGGACCGGGACAGGGGGCTCCTACGAGCAGTACTTC.

The rearrangement links TRBV12-5 to TRBJ1-1; D unresolved. V was trimmed by 1 base and J by 4 bases, leaving 7 bases between them. CDR1 and CDR2 (germline): LGHNT, FRNRAP. The CDR3 has 13 amino acids. The CDR3: CASGLEDITEAFF. CDR3 DNA: TGTGCTAGTGGTTTGGAAGACATCACTGAAGCTTTCTTT.

The rearrangement links TRBV6-5 to TRBJ1-1; 8 positions match TRBD1. The germline gives CDR1 MNHEY, CDR2 SVGAGI. The CDR3 loop spans 14 amino acids. Germline trimming cut 6 bases from V and 1 base from J; bases unmatched to any gene: 4. Here the CDR3 reads CASSRQGQNTEAFF. CDR3 bases: TGTGCCAGCAGCCGACAGGGGCAGAACACTGAAGCTTTCTTT.

The chain recombines TRBV2 with TRBJ2-3, with 9 bases matching TRBD1. CDR1 is SNHLY, CDR2 FYNNEI, per germline. The CDR3 sequence is 14 residues long. Unmatched junction bases numbered 7, after V lost 11 bases and J lost 1 base. CDR3 amino acids: CAGGQGHRTDTQYF. CDR3 coding DNA: TGTGCCGGTGGACAGGGGCATCGCACAGATACGCAGTATTTT.